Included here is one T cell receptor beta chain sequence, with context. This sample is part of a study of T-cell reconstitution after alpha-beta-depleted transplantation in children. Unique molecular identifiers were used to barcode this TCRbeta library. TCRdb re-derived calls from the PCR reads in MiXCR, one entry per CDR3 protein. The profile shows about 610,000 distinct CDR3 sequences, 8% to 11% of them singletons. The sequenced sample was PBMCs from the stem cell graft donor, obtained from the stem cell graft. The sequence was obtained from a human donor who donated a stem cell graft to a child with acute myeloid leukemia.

The CDR3 sequence is CASSQEGVKQTDTQYF. The CDR3 DNA follows: TGTGCCAGCAGCCAAGAAGGGGTCAAACAAACAGATACGCAGTATTTT. The chain carries TRBV3-1 and TRBJ2-3, with D maybe TRBD1 (5 bases). The germline V gene has CDR1 LGHDT and CDR2 YNNKEL (reference sequence). The length of the CDR3 is 16 residues. The ends were cut back, 0 bases at V and 3 bases at J, with 13 bases in the middle.